Here is one T cell receptor (beta chain) with its context. Partitioning of CD4+ cells yielded a CD45RA+ naive subset and a CD45RA-negative memory subset. The data belong to a study of shared clonotypes between healthy human individuals. Study details: Each donor contributed plates that comprised three CD4 naive, three CD4 memory, two CD8 naive and one CD8 memory.

Replicate PCRs from sorted subsets contained 200 ng DNA, which is roughly 30,000 T cell genomes. Sequencing was performed with immunoSEQ multiplex PCR; in TCRdb, only in-frame clones are kept and a portion is missing. Of 500,000 or so clones listed, about 96% are singletons. This sequence originates from a young woman in good health. Source material: naive CD4+ T cells sorted from blood. The subset is: CD45RA+ positively selected.

The DNA for the CDR3 is TGTGCCAGCAGCTTAGCTGCGAGCTACGAGCAGTACTTC. Translation: CASSLAASYEQYF. V usage is TRBV7-9 and J usage is TRBJ2-7; D is undetermined. Trimming took 0 bases from V and 3 from J, leaving 6 bases between them. Germline V gene data show CDR1 as SEHNR and CDR2 as FQNEAQ (reference sequence). The CDR3 runs to 13 residues.